The next 14 T cell receptor beta chains were all read from a single sample in a study of T cell responses to AZD1222 COVID-19 vaccine. Using immunoSEQ multiplex PCR, the repertoire was profiled, and TCRdb retains in-frame clones only, with some absent. The repertoire holds 100,000 or so clones, with approximately 90% as singletons. The sequences come from peripheral blood, collected on day 0 of AZD1222 vaccination. Source of these receptors: an adult in good health.

This clone was recorded a few times. J is TRBJ2-3 and V is TRBV2; D unresolved. Germline lookup yields CDR1 SNHLY and CDR2 FYNNEI. The V gene lost 1 base and the J gene lost 8 bases, with 10 bases spanning the gap. The CDR3 extends over 13 amino acids. In DNA form, the CDR3 reads TGTGCCAGCAGTGAAGTAGAGCCAGGTACGCAGTATTTT. It encodes CASSEVEPGTQYF.

The rearrangement joins TRBV6-5 to TRBJ2-1, with TRBD2 matching over 9 bases. The germline V gene has CDR1 MNHEY and CDR2 SVGAGI. The CDR3 runs 15 residues. With 5 bases clipped from V and 4 bases from J, the junction kept 6 bases outside the gene matches. DNA for the CDR3: TGTGCCAGCAGTCGCGGGGGGGCGGGTTACAATGAGCAGTTCTTC. It yields the protein CASSRGGAGYNEQFF.

This clone was recorded only once. The chain couples TRBV9 to TRBJ1-2; 9 bases fit TRBD1. The V gene's germline CDR1 is SGDLS and CDR2 YYNGEE. The CDR3 loop spans 17 amino acids. V was pared by 3 bases and J by 4 bases, with 13 bases of the junction left unmatched. CDR3 loop: CASSAKSGDRESYGYTF. As DNA, the CDR3 is TGTGCCAGCAGCGCTAAATCTGGGGACAGGGAGTCCTATGGCTACACCTTC.

The J gene is TRBJ1-5, the V gene TRBV21-1; whether TRBD1, the table's D call, matches the DNA was not checked. TRBV21-1 is given as a pseudogene. This CDR3 comprises 19 residues. The CDR3 nucleotides read TGTGCCAGCAGCAGGGTTCCATCAAACAGGAAGGGTAGCAATCAGCCCCAGCATTTT. This codes for CASSRVPSNRKGSNQPQHF.

This clone has just a few counts. The rearrangement links TRBV4-3 to TRBJ1-2, with no clear D. The CDR3 length is 15 residues. Germline CDR1 is LGHNA and CDR2 is YSLEER. Trimming shortened V by 5 bases and J by 8 bases, and 21 bases separated the two germline ends. As DNA, the CDR3 is TGCGCCAGCAGCGTACAGTACCGGGATGTCGGGGGCTACACCTTC. Translated, it gives CASSVQYRDVGGYTF.

The chain recombines TRBV9 with TRBJ2-3; TRBD1 is a possible D gene (6 bases). Germline V gene sequence: CDR1 SGDLS, CDR2 YYNGEE. CDR3 size: 14 residues. The V end lost 2 bases, the J end lost 2 bases, and 9 bases lay between the germline ends. The CDR3 coding sequence is TGTGCCAGCAGCGTTAGACAGGACACAGATACGCAGTATTTT. It codes for CASSVRQDTDTQYF.

The rearrangement uses TRBV2 and TRBJ1-5; maybe TRBD1 (6 bases). V dropped 2 bases and J dropped 12 bases, with 14 bases sitting between them. The CDR3 runs to 13 residues. Looked up from germline, CDR1 is SNHLY and CDR2 is FYNNEI. The CDR3 DNA reads as TGTGCCAGCAGTGAAAGGGGGGGTCAGGTCCAGCATTTT. Its protein product is CASSERGGQVQHF.

The chain joins TRBV7-8 to TRBJ2-7, with 8 bases lining up with TRBD1. Germline V lookup: CDR1 SGHVS, CDR2 FQNEAQ. The CDR3 contains 14 residues. After removal of 3 bases from V and 3 bases from J, the junction contained 4 bases not matched to a gene. CDR3 bases: TGTGCCAGCAGCTTGGAACAGGGGGGCTACGAGCAGTACTTC. Translating gives CASSLEQGGYEQYF. Looking up the rest from reference TRBV7-8 and TRBJ2-7 gives the full variable domain: GAGVSQSPRYKVAKRGQDVALRCDPISGHVSLFWYQQALGQGPEFLTYFQNEAQLDKSGLPSDRFFAERPEGSVSTLKIQRTQQEDSAVYLCASSLEQGGYEQYFGPGTRLTVT.

The chain has TRBV12-3 or TRBV12-4 and TRBJ1-1; D may be TRBD1 (6 bases). The CDR3 spans 13 residues. The V and J ends lost 4 bases and 5 bases respectively, with 11 bases between them. The CDR3 sequence: CASSWGGRTEAFF. The DNA for the CDR3 is TGTGCCAGCAGTTGGGGGGGCCGGACTGAAGCTTTCTTT.

This clone was recorded a few times. The J gene is TRBJ1-5, the V gene TRBV12-3 or TRBV12-4; maybe TRBD1 (6 bases). V was shortened by 6 bases and J by 4 bases, with 10 bases between the two germline ends. The CDR3 runs to 13 residues. The CDR3 region is CASRDTGNQPQHF. CDR3 sequence (DNA): TGTGCCAGCAGAGACACAGGGAATCAGCCCCAGCATTTT.

In regard to this clone: The junction and the germline gene differ at one end; a read error may be behind it. The chain employs TRBV19 and TRBJ2-5, with D possibly being TRBD1 (5 bases). There are 14 residues in the CDR3. Germline V lookup: CDR1 LNHDA, CDR2 SQIVND (reference sequence). The CDR3 DNA is TGTGCCAGTAGTGCGGCAGGGCGTCAAGGGACCCAGTACTTC. Its translation is CASSAAGRQGTQYF.

The J gene is TRBJ1-6, the V gene TRBV25-1; tentative D call: TRBD1 (6 bases). This CDR3 is 16 amino acids long. Germline CDR1 MGHDK, CDR2 SYGVNS. V lost 5 bases to trimming and J lost 5 bases, with 16 bases between them. CDR3 sequence reads: CASSQQGRTDNSPLHF. CDR3 coding DNA: TGTGCCAGCAGTCAGCAGGGGCGGACGGATAATTCACCCCTCCACTTT. Filled out from reference TRBV25-1 and TRBJ1-6, the complete variable domain reads EADIYQTPRYLVIGTGKKITLECSQTMGHDKMYWYQQDPGMELHLIHYSYGVNSTEKGDLSSESTVSRIRTEHFPLTLESARPSHTSQYLCASSQQGRTDNSPLHFGNGTRLTVT.

V gene TRBV11-2 combines with J gene TRBJ1-1; TRBD1 matches at 7 bases. This CDR3 region has 12 residues. V was pared by 3 bases and J by 9 bases, with 4 bases of the junction left unmatched. The germline V gene has CDR1 SGHAT and CDR2 FQNNGV. The CDR3 protein is CASSFAQGQAFF. The CDR3 region has the DNA TGTGCCAGCAGCTTTGCACAGGGGCAAGCTTTCTTT.

V usage is TRBV5-6 and J usage is TRBJ2-3; TRBD2 aligns across 8 bases. The germline V gene encodes CDR1 SGHDT and CDR2 YYEEEE. V shed 2 bases, J shed 5 bases, and the junction held 10 bases outside the gene matches. CDR3 length: 16 residues. CDR3: CASSFGAGGPGDTQYF. The CDR3 DNA reads as TGTGCCAGCAGCTTCGGCGCGGGGGGCCCGGGAGATACGCAGTATTTT. The whole variable domain, remainder taken from reference TRBV5-6 and TRBJ2-3, is DAGVTQSPTHLIKTRGQQVTLRCSPKSGHDTVSWYQQALGQGPQFIFQYYEEEERQRGNFPDRFSGHQFPNYSSELNVNALLLGDSALYLCASSFGAGGPGDTQYFGPGTRLTVL.